This TCR beta chain was identified in a study of shared clonotypes between healthy human individuals. Study-level background: Aged between 18 and 49, the donors were two women and a few men. Study-level findings and limits: Shared clonotypes: roughly 4.7% naive CD4, around 3.7% naive CD8, roughly 2.2% memory CD4, about 0.4% memory CD8.

The CDR3 totals 16 residues. CDR1 GTSNPN and CDR2 SVGIG come from the germline V gene (reference sequence). Trimming cost V 2 bases and J 2 bases, with 19 bases left between them. Clones were read by immunoSEQ multiplex PCR, and TCRdb kept only the in-frame ones, dropping some. The sample contains about a million clones, approximately 76% of which appear only once. A note on this clone: Its antigen is unknown.

Specimen: memory CD4+ T cells sorted from blood. Noted subset: CD45RA-negative fraction. The clonotype comes from a man in his late teens or twenties in good health. V is TRBV30 and J is TRBJ2-7; D is unclear. CDR3 region: CAWSPRARSYPYEQYF. Written as DNA, the CDR3 is TGTGCCTGGAGTCCTCGGGCCCGCTCGTACCCCTACGAGCAGTACTTC.